Shown below are 23 T cell receptor beta chains from a single sample sequenced in a study of blood T cell repertoires in COVID-19 (dated by TCRdb to the early 2020s). The method behind the library was the immunoSEQ multiplex PCR assay. This immuneACCESS table, as held by TCRdb, lists in-frame sequences with V and J called but not all clones. Of the missing ones, under half trace to an unresolved V gene in checked studies; the others have no known cause. Within this sample are 86,000 or so clones, with 65% to 80% of them counted one time only. Approximately 11% of the sample rests with the top ten. Material: peripheral blood. All receptors come from an older man with acute or convalescent COVID-19.

The chain carries TRBV2 and TRBJ2-5; D may be TRBD1 (5 bases). The CDR3 length is 13 residues. Between the trimmed V and J ends, which lost 7 bases and 4 bases, there was a span of 13 bases. In germline, CDR1 is SNHLY, CDR2 FYNNEI. The CDR3 protein is CASTQGRRETQYF. The CDR3 DNA reads TGTGCCAGCACGCAGGGTAGACGAGAGACCCAGTACTTC. Full variable domain (outside the CDR3, taken from reference TRBV2 and TRBJ2-5): EPEVTQTPSHQVTQMGQEVILRCVPISNHLYFYWYRQILGQKVEFLVSFYNNEISEKSEIFDDQFSVERPDGSNFTLKIRSTKLEDSAMYFCASTQGRRETQYFGPGTRLLVL.

In this sample, this clone turned up a few times. This chain joins TRBV14 and TRBJ1-1; TRBD1 is a possible D gene (5 bases). Per germline, CDR1 SGHDN and CDR2 FVKESK. The CDR3 loop spans 15 amino acids. Between the trimmed V and J ends, which lost 1 base and 5 bases, there was a span of 14 bases. DNA of the CDR3: TGTGCCAGCAGCCAAGTTTCGTGGGGCCTGACTGAAGCTTTCTTT. Its protein is CASSQVSWGLTEAFF.

V and J are TRBV4-2 and TRBJ1-2; no clear D gene. The CDR3 extends over 14 amino acids. The V gene lost 3 bases and the J gene lost 8 bases, with 16 bases spanning the gap. Germline assignment: CDR1 LGHNA and CDR2 YNFKEQ. Here the CDR3 reads CASSQESGRSGYTF. The CDR3 DNA follows: TGTGCCAGCAGCCAGGAAAGCGGACGGTCCGGCTACACCTTC.

The table lists this clone with a few counts. V usage is TRBV27 and J usage is TRBJ1-6, with D perhaps TRBD1 (5 bases). This CDR3 is 15 amino acids long. Trimming shortened V by 2 bases and J by 7 bases, and 12 bases separated the two germline ends. Germline loops: CDR1 MNHEY, CDR2 SMNVEV (reference sequence). The CDR3 nucleotides are TGTGCCAGCAGTTTAGGGGCAGGGCTAAATTCACCCCTCCACTTT. Translation gives CASSLGAGLNSPLHF.

J is TRBJ2-3 and V is TRBV24-1, with 7 bases lining up with TRBD2. The CDR3 has 15 amino acids. Trimming cost V 4 bases and J 2 bases; bases outside gene matches: 5. Germline V gives CDR1 KGHDR, CDR2 SFDVKD. In DNA, the CDR3 is TGTGCCACCAGTGAAGCTAGCGGATTCACAGATACGCAGTATTTT. Protein: CATSEASGFTDTQYF.

The DNA of the CDR3 is TGTGCCAGCAGTGATCAGACTAGCGGGGGCACAGATACGCAGTATTTT. Its translation is CASSDQTSGGTDTQYF. The chain couples TRBV2 to TRBJ2-3; TRBD2 matches 11 bases. The ends lost 3 bases at V and 1 base at J; junction bases unmatched: 3. This CDR3 region has 16 residues. CDR1 and CDR2 (germline): SNHLY, FYNNEI.

This clone has a single count. The CDR3: CAIRTTGAISYGYTF. CDR3 bases: TGTGCCATCAGGACGACAGGGGCCATTTCCTATGGCTACACCTTC. The chain is built from TRBV10-3 and TRBJ1-2; TRBD1 matches at 8 bases. The CDR3 runs 15 residues. Looked up from germline, CDR1 is ENHRY and CDR2 is SYGVKD. V trimming: 6 bases; J trimming: 4 bases; junction bases outside the gene matches: 10.

This chain uses TRBV5-1 with TRBJ2-2, with 13 positions matching TRBD2. Germline CDR1 and CDR2: SGHRS and YFSETQ. The CDR3 covers 16 residues. Trimming took 8 bases from V and 1 from J; bases not matched to a gene: 5. In DNA form, the CDR3 reads TGCGCCAGTCGGACTAGCGGGGGCCGGAACACCGGGGAGCTGTTTTTT. Protein: CASRTSGGRNTGELFF.

The chain has TRBV2 and TRBJ2-1, with a weak D call TRBD2 (6 bases). Per germline, CDR1 SNHLY and CDR2 FYNNEI. The length of the CDR3 is 15 residues. Trimming took off 4 bases at V and 0 bases at J, with 10 bases between the two ends. The CDR3 reads CASSVYGSSYNEQFF. The CDR3 nucleotides are TGTGCCAGCAGTGTATACGGGAGCTCCTACAATGAGCAGTTCTTC.

This clone has more than one count but fewer than ten. This chain connects TRBV10-2 to TRBJ1-1, with 9 bases lining up with TRBD1. This CDR3 spans 16 amino acids. Germline V CDR1 and CDR2: WSHSY, SAAADI. The junction had 6 bases not matched to a gene; V was cut back by 3 bases and J by 1 base. CDR3 sequence reads: CASSDETGGENTEAFF. CDR3 bases: TGCGCCAGCAGTGATGAGACAGGGGGGGAGAACACTGAAGCTTTCTTT.

The V gene is TRBV5-1, the J gene TRBJ2-1; TRBD2 matches at 13 bases. The CDR3 loop spans 17 amino acids. The trim removed 4 bases at V and 5 bases at J, leaving 9 bases unmatched. The germline V gene has CDR1 SGHRS and CDR2 YFSETQ. CDR3 protein: CASSMGLAGSAHNEQFF. DNA for the CDR3: TGCGCCAGCAGCATGGGACTAGCGGGGTCAGCCCACAATGAGCAGTTCTTC.

V and J are TRBV27 and TRBJ2-5, with D perhaps TRBD2 (6 bases). V was pared by 9 bases and J by 0 bases, with 11 bases between. The CDR3 has 13 residues. Germline V lookup: CDR1 MNHEY, CDR2 SMNVEV (reference sequence). The CDR3: CASATGDQETQYF. CDR3 DNA: TGTGCCAGTGCTACGGGGGACCAAGAGACCCAGTACTTC.

The chain employs TRBV3-1 (or the pseudogene TRBV3-2) and TRBJ1-2; perhaps TRBD1 as D (6 bases). V was clipped by 1 base and J by 4 bases, with 16 bases between them. This CDR3 is 16 amino acids long. Germline CDR1 and CDR2: LGHDT and YNNKEL (reference sequence). This chain's CDR3 is CASSQGIIGGGYGYTF. The CDR3 region has the DNA TGTGCCAGCAGCCAAGGAATAATAGGGGGGGGCTATGGCTACACCTTC.

V usage is TRBV10-3 and J usage is TRBJ2-1; tentatively, D is TRBD1 (7 bases). The CDR3 totals 16 residues. Germline lookup yields CDR1 ENHRY and CDR2 SYGVKD. V gave up 0 bases and J gave up 6 bases, with 15 bases separating them. The CDR3 region is CAISESTGRLRNEQFF. For the CDR3, the DNA is TGTGCCATCAGTGAGTCGACAGGGAGGTTACGCAATGAGCAGTTCTTC.

V and J are TRBV5-1 and TRBJ2-1; no firm D call. Between the trimmed V and J ends, which lost 4 bases and 5 bases, there was a span of 10 bases. CDR1 is SGHRS, CDR2 YFSETQ, per germline. The CDR3 totals 13 residues. The CDR3 coding sequence is TGCGCCAGCAGCCACTCCCATAACAATGAGCAGTTCTTC. Amino acid sequence: CASSHSHNNEQFF.

A single count supports this clone. The chain is built from TRBV19 and TRBJ2-6; 8 bases are shared with TRBD1. CDR3 length: 18 amino acids. The junction had 10 bases not matched to a gene; V was cut back by 6 bases and J by 0 bases. Looked up from germline, CDR1 is LNHDA and CDR2 is SQIVND (reference sequence). CDR3 nucleotide sequence: TGTGCCAGTAGCCAGACAGGGGTCCAAACCTCTGGGGCCAACGTCCTGACTTTC. Its translation is CASSQTGVQTSGANVLTF.

The chain joins TRBV6-6 to TRBJ1-2, with 9 bases matching TRBD1. The CDR3 covers 14 residues. The germline gives CDR1 MNHNY, CDR2 SVGAGI (reference sequence). Unmatched junction bases numbered 7, after V lost 5 bases and J lost 6 bases. The CDR3 spells CASSQAGTGNGYTF. Written as DNA, the CDR3 is TGTGCCAGCAGTCAAGCCGGGACAGGGAATGGCTACACCTTC.

This clone was detected only once. The chain links TRBV5-4 to TRBJ2-5, with 7 bases fitting TRBD2. Trimming at V came to 1 base and at J to 1 base, leaving 4 bases not matched to a gene. The CDR3 runs to 15 residues. Germline CDR1 and CDR2: SGHNT and YYREEE (reference sequence). This CDR3 is CASSLTTSSQETQYF. The CDR3 DNA is TGTGCCAGCAGCTTGACGACTAGCAGCCAAGAGACCCAGTACTTC.

The chain uses TRBV5-1 and TRBJ2-7; TRBD1 aligns across 8 bases. The CDR3 runs 14 residues. Trimming took 0 bases from V and 5 from J; bases not matched to a gene: 4. Germline V gives CDR1 SGHRS, CDR2 YFSETQ. The CDR3 nucleotides are TGCGCCAGCAGCTTGGGGACAGGGACCCACGAGCAGTACTTC. This encodes CASSLGTGTHEQYF.

The rearrangement links TRBV6-5 to TRBJ1-1; a possible D gene is TRBD1 (6 bases). From germline, CDR1 is MNHEY and CDR2 SVGAGI. The CDR3 is 16 amino acids. The V and J ends lost 3 bases and 2 bases respectively, with 16 bases between them. The CDR3 here is CASSYQSGGFNTEAFF. The CDR3 nucleotides are TGTGCCAGCAGTTATCAGTCGGGGGGCTTCAACACTGAAGCTTTCTTT.

The V call is TRBV6-6, the J call TRBJ2-1; TRBD2 agrees at 10 bases. The CDR3 has 15 amino acids. Germline CDR1 is MNHNY and CDR2 is SVGAGI (reference sequence). The V segment lost 3 bases and the J segment 9 bases; nucleotides outside the gene matches: 8. CDR3 coding DNA: TGTGCCAGCAGTTATACAGCGGGGGGGCGTGGTGAGCAGTTCTTC. This codes for CASSYTAGGRGEQFF.

This clone was found a few times. The chain links TRBV30 to TRBJ2-2; TRBD2 aligns across 13 bases. Germline V gene sequence: CDR1 GTSNPN, CDR2 SVGIG (reference sequence). The CDR3 spans 14 residues. Trimming cost V 5 bases and J 7 bases; bases outside gene matches: 4. The CDR3, as DNA: TGTGCCTGGGGACTAGCGGGGGTGAGCGGGGAGCTGTTTTTT. Protein: CAWGLAGVSGELFF.

This clone appeared a few times. This chain uses TRBV19 with TRBJ1-1; the match to TRBD1 covers 7 bases. J lost 0 bases, V lost 5 bases, and 6 bases had no gene match. Germline assignment: CDR1 LNHDA and CDR2 SQIVND (reference sequence). CDR3 length: 15 amino acids. Here the CDR3 DNA reads TGTGCCAGTAGTCACTCAGGGGGTATGAACACTGAAGCTTTCTTT. Amino acid sequence: CASSHSGGMNTEAFF.